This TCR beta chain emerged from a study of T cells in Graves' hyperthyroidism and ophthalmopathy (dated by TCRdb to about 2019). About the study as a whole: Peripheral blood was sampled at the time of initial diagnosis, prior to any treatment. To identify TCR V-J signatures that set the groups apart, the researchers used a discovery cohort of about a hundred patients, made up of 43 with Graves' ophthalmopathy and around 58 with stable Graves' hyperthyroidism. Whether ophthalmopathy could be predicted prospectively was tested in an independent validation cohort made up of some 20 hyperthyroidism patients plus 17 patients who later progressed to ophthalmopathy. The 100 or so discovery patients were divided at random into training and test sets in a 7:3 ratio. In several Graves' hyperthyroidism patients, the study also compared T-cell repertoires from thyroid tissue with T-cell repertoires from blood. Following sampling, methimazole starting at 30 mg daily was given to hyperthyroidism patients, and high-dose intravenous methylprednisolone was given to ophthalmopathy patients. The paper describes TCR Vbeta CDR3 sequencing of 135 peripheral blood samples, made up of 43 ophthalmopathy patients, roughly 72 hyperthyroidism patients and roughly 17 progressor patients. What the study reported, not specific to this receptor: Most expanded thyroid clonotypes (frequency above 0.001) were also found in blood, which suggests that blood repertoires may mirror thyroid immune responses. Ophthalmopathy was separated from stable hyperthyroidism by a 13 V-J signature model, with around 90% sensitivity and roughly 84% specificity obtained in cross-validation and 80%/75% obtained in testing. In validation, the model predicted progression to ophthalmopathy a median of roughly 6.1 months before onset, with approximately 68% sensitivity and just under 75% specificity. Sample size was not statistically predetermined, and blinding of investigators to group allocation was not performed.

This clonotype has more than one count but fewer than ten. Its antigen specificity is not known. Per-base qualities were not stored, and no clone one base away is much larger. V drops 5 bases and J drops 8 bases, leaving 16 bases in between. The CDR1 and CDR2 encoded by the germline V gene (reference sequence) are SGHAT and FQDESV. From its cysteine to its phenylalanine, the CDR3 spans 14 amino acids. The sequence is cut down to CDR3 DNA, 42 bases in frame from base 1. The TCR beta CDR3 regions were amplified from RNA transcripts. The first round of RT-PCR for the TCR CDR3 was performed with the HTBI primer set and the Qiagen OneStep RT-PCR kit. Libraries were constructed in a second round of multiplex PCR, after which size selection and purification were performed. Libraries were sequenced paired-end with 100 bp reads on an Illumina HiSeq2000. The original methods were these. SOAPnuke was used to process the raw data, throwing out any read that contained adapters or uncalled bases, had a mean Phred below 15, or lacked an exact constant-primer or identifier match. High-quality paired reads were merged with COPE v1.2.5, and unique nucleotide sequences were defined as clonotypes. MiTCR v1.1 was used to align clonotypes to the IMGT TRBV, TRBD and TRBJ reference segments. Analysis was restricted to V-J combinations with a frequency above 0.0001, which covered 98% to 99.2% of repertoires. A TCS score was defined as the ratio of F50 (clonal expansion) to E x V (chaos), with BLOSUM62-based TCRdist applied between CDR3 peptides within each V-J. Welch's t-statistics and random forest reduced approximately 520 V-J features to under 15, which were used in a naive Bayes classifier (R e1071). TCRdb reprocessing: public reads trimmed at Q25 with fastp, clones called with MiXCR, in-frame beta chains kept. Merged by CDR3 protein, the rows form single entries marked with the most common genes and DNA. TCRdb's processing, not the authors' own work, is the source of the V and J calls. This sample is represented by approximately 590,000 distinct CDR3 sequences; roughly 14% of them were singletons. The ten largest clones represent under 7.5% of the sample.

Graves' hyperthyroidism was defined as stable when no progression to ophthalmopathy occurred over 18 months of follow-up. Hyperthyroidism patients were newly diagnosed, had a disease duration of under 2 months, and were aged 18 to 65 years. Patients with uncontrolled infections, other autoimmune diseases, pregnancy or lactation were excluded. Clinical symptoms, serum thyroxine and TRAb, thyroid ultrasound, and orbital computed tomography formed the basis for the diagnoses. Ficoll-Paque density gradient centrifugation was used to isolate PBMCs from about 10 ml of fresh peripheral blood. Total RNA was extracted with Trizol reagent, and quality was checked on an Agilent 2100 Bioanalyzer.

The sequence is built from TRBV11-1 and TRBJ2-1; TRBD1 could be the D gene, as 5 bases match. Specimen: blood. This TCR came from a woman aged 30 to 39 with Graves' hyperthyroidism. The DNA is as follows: TGTGCCAGCAGCCAGAGGACAACCAACGATGAGCAGTTCTTC. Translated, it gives CASSQRTTNDEQFF.